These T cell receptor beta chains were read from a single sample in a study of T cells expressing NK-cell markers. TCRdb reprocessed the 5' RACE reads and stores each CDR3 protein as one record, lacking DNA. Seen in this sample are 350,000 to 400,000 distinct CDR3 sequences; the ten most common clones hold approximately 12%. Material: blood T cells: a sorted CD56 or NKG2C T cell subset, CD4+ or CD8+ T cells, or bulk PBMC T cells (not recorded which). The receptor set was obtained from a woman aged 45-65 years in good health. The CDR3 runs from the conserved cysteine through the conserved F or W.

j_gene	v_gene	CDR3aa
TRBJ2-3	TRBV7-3	CASSLTRGGAGDTQYF
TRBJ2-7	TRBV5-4	CASSFGGSGSYEQYF
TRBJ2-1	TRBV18	CASSPPGTSGRTYYNEQFF
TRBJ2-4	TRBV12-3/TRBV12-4	CASSQDWRENIQYF
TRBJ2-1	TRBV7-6	CASSLEPSGPYNEQFF
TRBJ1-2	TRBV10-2	CAIGASNYGYTF
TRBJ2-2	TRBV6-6	CASSGLAGGPGELFF
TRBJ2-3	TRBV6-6	CASSYGDIAGGLNTQYF
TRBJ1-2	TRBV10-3	CAISDKTNYGYTF
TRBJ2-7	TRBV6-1	CASSEEYDRGPTYEQYF
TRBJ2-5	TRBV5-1	CASSLERGGRETQYF
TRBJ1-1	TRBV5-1	CASSRDSGSTEAFF
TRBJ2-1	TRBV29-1	CSVAPKGRDFYNEQFF
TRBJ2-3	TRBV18	CASSPRTSSADTQYF
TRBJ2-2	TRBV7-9	CASSLKALRNTGELFF
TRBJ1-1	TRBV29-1	CSALDSSSAFF
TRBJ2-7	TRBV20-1	CSAPILAGGPYEQYF
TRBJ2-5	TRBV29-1	CSVGEGLRETQYF
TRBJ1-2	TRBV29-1	CSVVAVGVFDGYTF
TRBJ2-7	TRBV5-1	CASSGGTGGLYEQYF
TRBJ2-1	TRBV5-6	CASSLAWGTQINNEQFF
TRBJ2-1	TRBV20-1	CSASIPSGRGNNEQFF
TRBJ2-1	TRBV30	CAWRAGPPNEQFF
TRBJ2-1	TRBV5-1	CASSSADGRRGQFF
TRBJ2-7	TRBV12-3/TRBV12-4	CASSLLWAEQYF
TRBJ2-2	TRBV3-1	CASSQGLAGRAGTGELFF
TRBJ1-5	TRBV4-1	CASSQGDRGGQPQHF